The 19 T cell receptor beta chains presented below share a single source sample, sequenced in a study of beta chain features in type 1 diabetes. General observations from the study: Significant though moderate, a shortening of TCRB CDR3s appeared in all four CD4+ subsets of Type 1 diabetes patients.

Reverse transcription of all isolated RNA meant that expressed TCRB transcripts were sequenced. Clones were read by immunoSEQ multiplex PCR, and TCRdb kept only the in-frame ones, dropping some. The sample shows 400,000 or so clones, roughly 12% of them seen only once. Antigen specificity for these receptors is unknown. Sequenced input: naive CD4+ T cells from blood. Receptor source: a woman in her late teens or twenties with type 1 diabetes.

The J gene is TRBJ2-7, the V gene TRBV6-5, with 9 bases that match TRBD2. The junction had 4 bases not matched to a gene; V was cut back by 7 bases and J by 0 bases. The CDR3 extends over 14 amino acids. Looked up from germline, CDR1 is MNHEY and CDR2 is SVGAGI. The CDR3 spells CASTSGIPSYEQYF. As DNA, the CDR3 is TGTGCCAGCACTAGCGGGATCCCCTCCTACGAGCAGTACTTC.

The rearrangement uses TRBV15 and TRBJ2-5, with a possible D match to TRBD1 (5 bases). Germline CDR1 LNHNV, CDR2 YYDKDF (reference sequence). V was shortened by 0 bases and J by 9 bases, with 11 bases between the two germline ends. There are 13 residues in the CDR3. This CDR3 is CATSRDGIGAQYF. As DNA, the CDR3 is TGTGCCACCAGCAGAGATGGAATAGGGGCCCAGTACTTC.

This clone was counted a few times. The chain is built from TRBV9 and TRBJ2-1; 8 bases map to TRBD2. Germline V gene data show CDR1 as SGDLS and CDR2 as YYNGEE. CDR3 length equals 16 residues. V lost 4 bases, J lost 6 bases, and 12 bases stayed unmatched. The CDR3, as DNA: TGTGCCAGCAGCCCCGCCTATAGCGGGGATATCAATGAGCAGTTCTTC. Translated, it gives CASSPAYSGDINEQFF.

In nucleotides, the CDR3 is TGCGCCAGCAGCCCCCGCGGGACCGGTAAAGAGCAGTACTTC. This encodes CASSPRGTGKEQYF. V is TRBV5-1 and J is TRBJ2-7; TRBD2 might be the D (6 bases). Germline lookup yields CDR1 SGHRS and CDR2 YFSETQ. This CDR3 comprises 14 residues. Trimming removed 4 bases from V and 7 bases from J, with 18 bases in between.

The J gene is TRBJ1-6, the V gene TRBV25-1, with D uncertain. The CDR3 is 14 residues long. Germline assignment: CDR1 MGHDK and CDR2 SYGVNS. V lost 4 bases and J lost 7, with 11 bases in between. CDR3 amino acids: CASSVFSGNSPLHF. CDR3 coding DNA: TGTGCCAGCAGTGTGTTCTCGGGGAATTCACCCCTCCACTTT.

This clone was detected only a few times. The chain has TRBV19 and TRBJ2-2, with 9 bases fitting TRBD2. With V trimmed by 8 bases and J by 2 bases, 9 bases remained unmatched. Germline values: CDR1 LNHDA, CDR2 SQIVND (reference sequence). The length of the CDR3 is 16 residues. The CDR3 region has the DNA TGTGCCAGTTCTATACGACTAGCGGTAAACACCGGGGAGCTGTTTTTT. This codes for CASSIRLAVNTGELFF.

This clone appeared a few times. The J gene is TRBJ2-1, the V gene TRBV4-1; 10 bases agree with TRBD2. CDR1 and CDR2 from the germline V gene are MGHRA and YSYEKL. V lost 4 bases and J lost 7; bases outside the gene matches: 10. The CDR3 covers 16 residues. The CDR3 spells CASSPTGKREGNEQFF. CDR3 sequence (DNA): TGCGCCAGCAGCCCCACTGGGAAGCGGGAGGGGAATGAGCAGTTCTTC.

The chain joins TRBV7-3 to TRBJ2-2, with D perhaps TRBD2 (6 bases). This CDR3 has 14 residues. Germline CDR1 is SGHTA and CDR2 is FQGTGA. V was cut by 5 bases and J by 7 bases, with 14 bases left in between. The chain's CDR3 is CASSPLTGVGELFF. The CDR3 region has the DNA TGTGCCAGCAGCCCGTTAACGGGGGTCGGGGAGCTGTTTTTT.

The rearrangement joins TRBV5-1 to TRBJ1-1; 8 bases map to TRBD1. The CDR3 is 15 amino acids. Germline CDR1 and CDR2: SGHRS and YFSETQ. J gave up 4 bases and V 3 bases, and 8 bases lay outside the gene matches. CDR3 nucleotide sequence: TGCGCCAGCAGCTCCGACGGACAGGGTGGCACTGAAGCTTTCTTT. Translated, it gives CASSSDGQGGTEAFF.

The chain recombines TRBV2 with TRBJ2-7, with 7 nucleotides matching TRBD1. Germline-derived CDR1 and CDR2 are SNHLY and FYNNEI. V was clipped by 10 bases and J by 4 bases; unmatched bases: 10. The CDR3 loop spans 13 amino acids. The CDR3 region is CATTTGLSYEQYF. Written as DNA, the CDR3 is TGTGCCACCACGACAGGGTTAAGTTACGAGCAGTACTTC.

This chain uses TRBV4-2 with TRBJ2-7; D is unresolved. In germline, CDR1 is LGHNA, CDR2 YNFKEQ. V was cut by 0 bases and J by 3 bases, with 9 bases left in between. The CDR3 is 14 residues long. In DNA, the CDR3 is TGTGCCAGCAGCCAAGATTGGTCAGGCTACGAGCAGTACTTC. Its protein is CASSQDWSGYEQYF.

The chain is built from TRBV6-6 and TRBJ2-1, with D unresolved. Germline values: CDR1 MNHNY, CDR2 SVGAGI (reference sequence). V was clipped by 6 bases and J by 3 bases, with 18 bases between them. CDR3 size: 16 residues. For the CDR3, the DNA is TGTGCCAGCAGCCCAGCCGGCGGTCTCTACTACAATGAGCAGTTCTTC. Protein sequence: CASSPAGGLYYNEQFF.

This clone was detected only a few times. The V call is TRBV28, the J call TRBJ2-1; TRBD2 matches at 12 bases. The CDR3 is 17 residues long. Looked up from germline, CDR1 is MDHEN and CDR2 is SYDVKM. The V segment lost 2 bases and the J segment 7 bases; nucleotides outside the gene matches: 9. This CDR3 is CASSLDRLAGVTNEQFF. CDR3 in DNA: TGTGCCAGCAGTTTAGATAGACTAGCGGGAGTAACGAATGAGCAGTTCTTC.

Only a few counts were recorded for this clone. This chain joins TRBV30 and TRBJ1-5; D is ambiguous. The CDR3 length is 13 residues. Germline CDR1 reads GTSNPN; CDR2 reads SVGIG (reference sequence). The V end was cut by 1 base, the J end by 5 bases, with 9 bases between. CDR3 amino acids: CAWSATGYQPQHF. The CDR3, as DNA: TGTGCCTGGAGTGCAACGGGGTATCAGCCCCAGCATTTT.

This sequence joins TRBV5-6 and TRBJ2-4; the D gene is possibly TRBD1 (6 bases). CDR3 length equals 12 residues. The V end lost 8 bases, the J end lost 9 bases, and 15 bases lay between the germline ends. Germline CDR1 is SGHDT and CDR2 is YYEEEE. The CDR3 reads CASGRQTGIQYF. CDR3 DNA: TGTGCCAGTGGGCGGCAGACAGGCATTCAGTACTTC.

V and J are TRBV9 and TRBJ2-2, with 9 nucleotides matching TRBD1. This CDR3 contains 15 residues. Germline trimming cut 3 bases from V and 7 bases from J; bases unmatched to any gene: 7. From germline, CDR1 is SGDLS and CDR2 YYNGEE. The CDR3 nucleotides read TGTGCCAGCAGCGAGACGGGACAGGGTTACGGGGAGCTGTTTTTT. Protein product: CASSETGQGYGELFF.

The CDR3 region has the DNA TGCAGCGTTGTAGCGGTATCCTACAATGAGCAGTTCTTC. Amino acid sequence: CSVVAVSYNEQFF. The chain couples TRBV29-1 to TRBJ2-1, with D perhaps TRBD2 (6 bases). The CDR3 loop spans 13 amino acids. Deletions cut 4 bases from V and 1 base from J, with 8 bases between. From germline, CDR1 is SQVTM and CDR2 ANQGSEA.

The CDR3 loop is CASSTSSSGGDLTDTQYF. CDR3 nucleotide sequence: TGTGCCAGCAGCACTAGCAGTAGCGGGGGGGATCTCACAGATACGCAGTATTTT. This chain connects TRBV7-8 to TRBJ2-3; 11 bases are shared with TRBD2. Trimming at V came to 5 bases and at J to 2 bases, leaving 12 bases not matched to a gene. Germline V gene sequence: CDR1 SGHVS, CDR2 FQNEAQ. The CDR3 consists of 18 residues. Full variable domain (outside the CDR3, taken from reference TRBV7-8 and TRBJ2-3): GAGVSQSPRYKVAKRGQDVALRCDPISGHVSLFWYQQALGQGPEFLTYFQNEAQLDKSGLPSDRFFAERPEGSVSTLKIQRTQQEDSAVYLCASSTSSSGGDLTDTQYFGPGTRLTVL.

This clone was seen more than once but under ten times. The V gene is TRBV4-3, the J gene TRBJ1-5; no firm D call. V lost 3 bases, J lost 4 bases, and 7 bases lay in between. Germline V gene lookup returns CDR1 LGHNA and CDR2 YSLEER. This CDR3 has 13 residues. For the CDR3, the DNA is TGCGCCAGCAGCCAGTCTGAGAATCAGCCCCAGCATTTT. This codes for CASSQSENQPQHF.